Below, one T cell receptor (beta chain) is given with its context. Unique molecular identifiers were incorporated during preparation of the TCRbeta library. One entry per CDR3 protein results from TCRdb running MiXCR on the PCR reads. The sample shows 500,000 or so distinct CDR3 sequences, around a third of them seen only once. This CDR3 has 15 amino acids. Trimming cost V 0 bases and J 2 bases, with 11 bases left between them. In germline, CDR1 is KGHSH, CDR2 LQKENI. The sample comes from a study of T-cell reconstitution after alpha-beta-depleted transplantation in children. The J gene is TRBJ2-7, the V gene TRBV18; D may be TRBD1 (5 bases). Specimen: PBMCs from the stem cell graft donor, collected from the stem cell graft. The TCR comes from a human donor who donated a stem cell graft to a child with aplastic anemia. The CDR3 region is CASSPPGRGAYEQYF. CDR3 DNA sequence: TGTGCCAGCTCACCACCGGGGCGAGGAGCCTACGAGCAGTACTTC. The complete variable domain, with remaining parts taken from reference TRBV18 and TRBJ2-7, reads NAGVMQNPRHLVRRRGQEARLRCSPMKGHSHVYWYRQLPEEGLKFMVYLQKENIIDESGMPKERFSAEFPKEGPSILRIQQVVRGDSAAYFCASSPPGRGAYEQYFGPGTRLTVT.